This TCR beta chain emerged from a study of shared clonotypes between healthy human individuals. Study-wide findings and caveats: For naive CD4 cells, around 5% of clonotypes were shared across a few donors.

Researchers reported that CD8 memory united CD45RO+ cells with CCR7-negative CD45RA+ TemRA cells. Germline values: CDR1 ENHRY, CDR2 SYGVKD. Trimming removed 6 bases from V and 3 bases from J; junction bases left unmatched: 1. This CDR3 comprises 14 residues. On this clone itself: Its cognate antigen is unknown.

In the study's own analysis: Because ImmunoSEQ provided only junction sequences with no quality scores, the filtering differed. Assay: immunoSEQ multiplex PCR; the TCRdb copy retains only in-frame clones and omits some. D and trimming were read from the DNA, whereas the V and J calls and clone size are those reported in that table. Among about 690,000 clones listed, roughly 91% were seen once. The clonotype was recovered from a man aged 18 to 35 in good health. Some clones in this sample may be carry-over from other donors' samples. The sequenced sample consisted of memory CD8+ T cells from PBMCs. Subset described: CD45RO+ cells pooled with CCR7-negative TemRA cells. The chain joins TRBV10-3 to TRBJ2-1; TRBD2 agrees at 11 bases. The CDR3 region is CAIRGLADYNEQFF. DNA of the CDR3: TGTGCCATCAGGGGACTAGCGGACTACAATGAGCAGTTCTTC.